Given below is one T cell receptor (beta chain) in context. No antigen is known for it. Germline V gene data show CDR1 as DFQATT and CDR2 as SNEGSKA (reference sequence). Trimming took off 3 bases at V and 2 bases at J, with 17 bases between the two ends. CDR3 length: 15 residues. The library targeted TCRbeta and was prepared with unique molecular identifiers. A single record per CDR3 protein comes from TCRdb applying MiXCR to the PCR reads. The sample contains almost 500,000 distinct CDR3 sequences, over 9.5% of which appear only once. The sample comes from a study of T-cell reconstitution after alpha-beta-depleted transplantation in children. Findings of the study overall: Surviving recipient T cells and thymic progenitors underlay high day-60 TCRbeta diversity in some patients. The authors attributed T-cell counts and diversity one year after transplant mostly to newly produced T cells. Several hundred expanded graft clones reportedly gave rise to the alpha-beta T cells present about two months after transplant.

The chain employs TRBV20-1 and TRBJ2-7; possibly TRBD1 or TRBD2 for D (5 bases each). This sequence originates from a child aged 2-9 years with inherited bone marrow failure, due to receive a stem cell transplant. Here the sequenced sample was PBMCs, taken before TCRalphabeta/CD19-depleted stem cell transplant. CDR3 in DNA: TGCAGTGCTAGTAGCCCCCTCCGGGGCCCCTACGAGCAGTACTTC. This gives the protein CSASSPLRGPYEQYF.